This T cell receptor (beta chain) was identified during a study of T cell changes during pregnancy in multiple sclerosis. Using immunoSEQ multiplex PCR, the repertoire was profiled, and TCRdb retains in-frame clones only, with some absent. The repertoire has roughly 80,000 clones, about 93% of them found once; the top ten carry 2.6%. This clone is a singleton in its sample. This CDR3 region has 14 residues. V dropped 5 bases and J dropped 2 bases, with 13 bases sitting between them. Germline values: CDR1 SGHTS, CDR2 YDEGEE. The sequencing here drew on peripheral blood, taken after pregnancy. This TCR came from a female donor in good health, enrolled as a control in a pregnancy study. V usage is TRBV5-8 and J usage is TRBJ1-1; tentative D call: TRBD1 (6 bases). The CDR3 region has the DNA TGTGCCAGCAGTACCATCAGGGGTAACACTGAAGCTTTCTTT. This sequence encodes CASSTIRGNTEAFF.